This T cell receptor (beta chain) was captured in a study of CD8 T cells in ankylosing spondylitis. There are many counts of this clonotype. Its antigen is not known. Making the TCR beta libraries involved quantitative 5'-RACE with molecular barcodes. TCRdb processed the 5' RACE reads anew with MiXCR; each CDR3 protein has one entry. The repertoire holds roughly 42,000 distinct CDR3 sequences, approximately 2.6% seen once, with approximately 4.4% in the top ten. V gave up 0 bases and J gave up 6 bases, with 6 bases separating them. CDR1 is SGDLS and CDR2 is YYNGEE in the germline V gene. This CDR3 has 13 residues. Study outcomes and limitations: Significant enrichment of disease-linked clones was reported in matched ankylosing spondylitis synovial fluid. It appeared that ankylosing spondylitis blood was characterized by a TCR beta motif of roughly 8 highly homologous variants.

The sequence was collected from a male donor with ankylosing spondylitis or in good health (not recorded which). Specimen: blood, either unsorted or a sorted T cell fraction (not recorded which). The chain recombines TRBV9 with TRBJ2-2; D is unclear. CDR3 in amino acids: CASSVGNPGELFF. The CDR3 nucleotides read TGTGCCAGCAGCGTAGGGAATCCCGGGGAGCTGTTTTTT.